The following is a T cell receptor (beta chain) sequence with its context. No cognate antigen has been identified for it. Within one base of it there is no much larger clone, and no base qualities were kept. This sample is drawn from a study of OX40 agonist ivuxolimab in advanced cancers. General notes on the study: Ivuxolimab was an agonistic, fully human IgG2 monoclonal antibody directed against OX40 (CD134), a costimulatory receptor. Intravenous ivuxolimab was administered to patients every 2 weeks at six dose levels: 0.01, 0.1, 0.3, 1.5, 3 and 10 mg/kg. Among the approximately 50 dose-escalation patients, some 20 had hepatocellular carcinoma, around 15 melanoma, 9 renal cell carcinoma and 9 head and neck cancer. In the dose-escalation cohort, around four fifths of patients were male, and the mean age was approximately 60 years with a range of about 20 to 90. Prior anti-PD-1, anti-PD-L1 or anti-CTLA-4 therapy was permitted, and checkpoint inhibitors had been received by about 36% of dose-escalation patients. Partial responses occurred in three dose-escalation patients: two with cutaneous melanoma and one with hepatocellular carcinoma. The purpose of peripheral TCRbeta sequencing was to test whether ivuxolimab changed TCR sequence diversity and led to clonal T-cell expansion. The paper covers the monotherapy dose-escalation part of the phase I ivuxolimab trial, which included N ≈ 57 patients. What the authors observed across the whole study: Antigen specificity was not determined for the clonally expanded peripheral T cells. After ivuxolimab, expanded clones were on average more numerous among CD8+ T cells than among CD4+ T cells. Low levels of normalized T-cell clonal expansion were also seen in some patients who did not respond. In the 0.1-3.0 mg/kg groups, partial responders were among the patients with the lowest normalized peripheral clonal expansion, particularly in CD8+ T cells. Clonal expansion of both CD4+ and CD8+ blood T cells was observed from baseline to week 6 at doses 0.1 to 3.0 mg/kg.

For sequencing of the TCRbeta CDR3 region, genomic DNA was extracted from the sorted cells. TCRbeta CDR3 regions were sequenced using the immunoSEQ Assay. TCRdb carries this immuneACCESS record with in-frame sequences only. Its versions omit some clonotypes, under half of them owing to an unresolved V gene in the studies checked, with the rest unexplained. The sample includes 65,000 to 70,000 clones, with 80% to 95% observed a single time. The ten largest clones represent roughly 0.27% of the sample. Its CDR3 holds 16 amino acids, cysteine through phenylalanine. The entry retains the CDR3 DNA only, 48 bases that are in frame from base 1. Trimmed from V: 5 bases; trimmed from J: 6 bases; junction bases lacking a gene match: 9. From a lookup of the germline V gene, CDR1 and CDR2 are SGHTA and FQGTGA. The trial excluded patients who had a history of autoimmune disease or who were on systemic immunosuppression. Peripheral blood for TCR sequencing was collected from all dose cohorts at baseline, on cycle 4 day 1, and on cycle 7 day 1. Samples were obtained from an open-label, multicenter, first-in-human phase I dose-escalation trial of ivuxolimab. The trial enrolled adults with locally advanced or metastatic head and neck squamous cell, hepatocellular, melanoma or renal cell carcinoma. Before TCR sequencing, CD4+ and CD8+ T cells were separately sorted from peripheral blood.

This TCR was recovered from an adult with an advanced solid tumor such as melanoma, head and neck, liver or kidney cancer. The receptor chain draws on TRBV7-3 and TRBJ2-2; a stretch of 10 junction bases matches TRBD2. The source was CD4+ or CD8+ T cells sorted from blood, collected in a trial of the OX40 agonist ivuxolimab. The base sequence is TGTGCCAGCAGCCCGTTACTAGCGGGAACATCCGGGGAGCTGTTTTTT. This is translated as CASSPLLAGTSGELFF.